What follows describes a single T cell receptor beta chain. Its antigen is unknown. The record has no base qualities; no much larger clone is one base away. V is reduced by 0 bases and J by 0 bases, leaving a spacing of 9 bases between them. The CDR3 starts with the cysteine, ends with the phenylalanine, and has 15 residues. Left in the record is the CDR3 DNA by itself, 45 bases read in frame from the first base. Based on the germline V gene (reference sequence), the CDR1 and CDR2 sequences are LNHNV and YYDKDF. The data originate from a study of T cell responses to AZD1222 COVID-19 vaccine (dated by TCRdb to the early 2020s). With respect to the entire study: AZD1222 recipients whose second dose came at about 4 weeks and those whose second dose came at about 12 weeks were combined into one group, since spike-specific TCR depth and breadth did not differ between the two schedules. A total of just over 230 trial participants underwent TCR sequencing, of whom some 210 received two doses of AZD1222 and around 26 received two doses of the MenACWY control vaccine. Trial participants were enrolled into age subgroups of 18-55, 56-69 and 70-plus years, which contained about 160, 30 and 59 TCR-sequenced participants, respectively. Paper-wide results and their limitations: Only five or six AZD1222 recipients were SARS-CoV-2 seropositive at baseline, limiting conclusions about previously exposed vaccinees. Reportedly, close to half of the unique spike-specific TCRs recognized epitopes lying outside the regions that are mutated in the B.1.351 and B.1.1.7 variants. Participants were mostly white British, with more females than males. The authors suggested clonal diversity may have been underestimated. The 56-69-year group was small, and its depth increase did not reach significance, likely because of low power. After two AZD1222 doses, both the breadth and the depth of spike-specific TCRs were significantly higher than at day 0 and than in MenACWY recipients. Because no day 14 peak-response samples were available, repertoires were characterized only after the peak T cell response. CD4 TCRs associated with the vaccine covered the entire spike protein, and the dominant responses were in regions 160-218 and 743-854.

The time point tag for this specimen amounts to: baseline before first vaccination. Vaccinee samples were obtained from the UK trials COV001 and COV002, which included a single-blind randomized controlled phase 2/3 trial of AZD1222 (ChAdOx1 nCoV-19) in healthy adults. For TCRbeta chain sequencing, PBMC samples were collected from trial participants at day 0 and at day 28 after the second dose. The CDR3 regions of human TCRbeta chains were analyzed by immunosequencing. For the original study's pipeline: Repertoire TCRs were matched against a reference library of SARS-CoV-2-specific TCRs generated with the MIRA antigen-specificity platform. Breadth was defined as the fraction of unique TCRs that were SARS-CoV-2-associated, and depth was defined as the fraction of total T cells that were SARS-CoV-2-associated. Using the MIRA data, every spike-specific TCR was mapped to the spike region that the TCR reacted to and assigned to either a CD4 or a CD8 class. Log10-transformed breadth and depth values were compared by one-way ANOVA with Sidak's multiple comparisons tests. This immuneACCESS table, as held by TCRdb, lists in-frame sequences with V and J called but not all clones. Of the missing ones, under half trace to an unresolved V gene in checked studies; the others have no known cause. The V and J calls and clone size were taken over from that table, and D and trimming were inferred from the DNA. The sample includes around 100,000 clones, with about 88% observed a single time. The ten largest clones capture roughly 20% of the sample.

The sequenced sample was peripheral blood, obtained on day 0 of AZD1222 vaccination. The V and J segments used are TRBV15 and TRBJ2-7; the D gene is not confidently resolved. This clonotype was sampled from an adult in good health. The nucleotide sequence reads as follows: TGTGCCACCAGCAGAGATCCAGATAGCTCCTACGAGCAGTACTTC. Its translation reads: CATSRDPDSSYEQYF.